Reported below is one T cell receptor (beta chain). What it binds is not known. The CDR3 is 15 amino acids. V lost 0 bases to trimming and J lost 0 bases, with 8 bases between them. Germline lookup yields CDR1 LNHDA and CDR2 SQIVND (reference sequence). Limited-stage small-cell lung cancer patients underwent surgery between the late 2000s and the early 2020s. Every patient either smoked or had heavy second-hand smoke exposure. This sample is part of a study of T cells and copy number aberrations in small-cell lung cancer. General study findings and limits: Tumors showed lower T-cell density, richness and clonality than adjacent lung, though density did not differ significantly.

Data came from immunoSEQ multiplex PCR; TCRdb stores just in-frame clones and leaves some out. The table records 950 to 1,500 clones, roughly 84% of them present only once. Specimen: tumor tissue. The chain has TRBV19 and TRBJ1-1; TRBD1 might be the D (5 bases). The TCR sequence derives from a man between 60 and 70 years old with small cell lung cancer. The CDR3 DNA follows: TGTGCCAGTAGTATAGAAGGGGTGATGAACACTGAAGCTTTCTTT. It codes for CASSIEGVMNTEAFF. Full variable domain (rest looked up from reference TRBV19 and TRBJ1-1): DGGITQSPKYLFRKEGQNVTLSCEQNLNHDAMYWYRQDPGQGLRLIYYSQIVNDFQKGDIAEGYSVSREKKESFPLTVTSAQKNPTAFYLCASSIEGVMNTEAFFGQGTRLTVV.